These 29 T cell receptor beta chains were sequenced from one sample in a study of blood T cell repertoires in COVID-19. Repertoires were generated with immunoSEQ multiplex PCR, while TCRdb's copy carries only in-frame clones and drops some. The table shows roughly 70,000 clones, with around 79% occurring only once. Sequenced material: peripheral blood. The source of these receptors is a man aged 60 to 75 with acute or convalescent COVID-19.

The chain links TRBV4-2 to TRBJ2-1; TRBD2 aligns across 16 bases. V trimming: 0 bases; J trimming: 2 bases; junction bases outside the gene matches: 13. Looked up from germline, CDR1 is LGHNA and CDR2 is YNFKEQ. CDR3 length equals 22 residues. The CDR3 DNA is TGTGCCAGCAGCCAAGATGTTACGCGGGGACTAGCGGGGGGGCTAACCTACAATGAGCAGTTCTTC. Protein: CASSQDVTRGLAGGLTYNEQFF.

V is TRBV19 and J is TRBJ1-1; 10 nucleotides match TRBD1. Germline V gene sequence: CDR1 LNHDA, CDR2 SQIVND (reference sequence). The junction had 4 bases not matched to a gene; V was cut back by 3 bases and J by 3 bases. This CDR3 comprises 15 residues. The CDR3 sequence is CASSMAGTGDTEAFF. The DNA of the CDR3 is TGTGCCAGTAGTATGGCCGGGACAGGGGACACTGAAGCTTTCTTT.

The gene calls are TRBV11-3 and TRBJ2-3; 9 bases are shared with TRBD2. CDR3 length equals 20 residues. V was clipped by 0 bases and J by 8 bases; unmatched bases: 21. CDR1 is SGHNT, CDR2 YENEEA, per germline. CDR3 loop: CASSLDEGPRLAVKVGTQYF. DNA of the CDR3: TGTGCCAGCAGCTTAGACGAGGGGCCCCGACTAGCGGTGAAAGTGGGTACGCAGTATTTT.

The chain combines TRBV5-4 with TRBJ1-4, with 7 bases matching TRBD1. CDR1 is SGHNT and CDR2 is YYREEE in the germline V gene (reference sequence). After removal of 3 bases from V and 4 bases from J, the junction contained 9 bases not matched to a gene. The CDR3 extends over 16 amino acids. The CDR3 DNA follows: TGTGCCAGCAGCTCAAGTCGGGACAGCAATAATGAAAAACTGTTTTTT. This encodes CASSSSRDSNNEKLFF.

V gene TRBV7-3 combines with J gene TRBJ1-1; the match to TRBD1 covers 7 bases. The CDR3 sequence is 13 residues long. V shed 5 bases, J shed 5 bases, and the junction held 5 bases outside the gene matches. Per germline, CDR1 SGHTA and CDR2 FQGTGA. CDR3 loop: CASSRQGETEAFF. CDR3 sequence (DNA): TGTGCCAGCAGCCGACAGGGAGAAACTGAAGCTTTCTTT.

The chain joins TRBV14 to TRBJ2-3; perhaps TRBD1 as D (6 bases). CDR3 length: 16 amino acids. Germline lookup yields CDR1 SGHDN and CDR2 FVKESK. V was pared by 1 base and J by 6 bases, with 17 bases between. The CDR3 DNA reads as TGTGCCAGCAGCCAAGGAGGCCAGGGGTTGGGGGATACGCAGTATTTT. Translated: CASSQGGQGLGDTQYF.

The chain joins TRBV24-1 to TRBJ2-7; the D gene is possibly TRBD1 (6 bases). CDR3 length equals 14 residues. Germline V gene data show CDR1 as KGHDR and CDR2 as SFDVKD. Trimming pared 4 bases from V and 2 bases from J, leaving 11 bases between. This CDR3 reads CATSEGQGTYEQYF. CDR3 in DNA: TGTGCCACCAGTGAGGGCCAGGGGACCTACGAGCAGTACTTC.

This clone was detected a few times. V is TRBV7-6 and J is TRBJ1-2; 10 bases line up with TRBD1. The CDR3 loop spans 15 amino acids. Germline V gene sequence: CDR1 SGHVS, CDR2 FNYEAQ. V lost 5 bases to trimming and J lost 4 bases; unmatched junction nucleotides: 7. Here the CDR3 DNA reads TGTGCCAGCAGCCCGACGGGACAGGGGACCTATGGCTACACCTTC. Residues: CASSPTGQGTYGYTF. Supplemented by reference TRBV7-6 and TRBJ1-2, the full variable domain reads GAGVSQSPRYKVTKRGQDVALRCDPISGHVSLYWYRQALGQGPEFLTYFNYEAQQDKSGLPNDRFSAERPEGSISTLTIQRTEQRDSAMYRCASSPTGQGTYGYTFGSGTRLTVV.

The chain joins TRBV19 to TRBJ2-3; TRBD2 matches at 8 bases. The V segment lost 4 bases and the J segment 2 bases; nucleotides outside the gene matches: 11. CDR1 and CDR2 from the germline V gene are LNHDA and SQIVND (reference sequence). The CDR3 sequence is 17 residues long. In nucleotides, the CDR3 is TGTGCCAGTAGTAGAGGGGAGCGGGGGTACCCCACAGATACGCAGTATTTT. Protein product: CASSRGERGYPTDTQYF.

The gene calls are TRBV3-1 (or the pseudogene TRBV3-2) and TRBJ2-7; 10 bases are shared with TRBD2. Losses at the gene ends were 4 bases for V and 6 bases for J; bases not matched to a gene: 9. Germline V lookup: CDR1 LGHDT, CDR2 YNNKEL (reference sequence). The CDR3 contains 15 residues. The CDR3 loop is CASSPTYSGRGEQYF. The CDR3 DNA reads TGTGCCAGCAGCCCAACGTACAGCGGGAGGGGCGAGCAGTACTTC.

The chain combines TRBV11-1 with TRBJ1-3; possible D gene TRBD1, 5 bases. Germline CDR1 and CDR2: SGHAT and FQDESV (reference sequence). V was pared by 1 base and J by 0 bases, with 7 bases between. The CDR3 is 15 residues long. This chain's CDR3 is CASSLDRTSGNTIYF. The CDR3 bases are TGTGCCAGCAGCTTAGACAGGACCTCTGGAAACACCATATATTTT.

The chain employs TRBV28 and TRBJ2-7, with 8 bases lining up with TRBD1. The CDR3 runs to 13 residues. Germline V gene lookup returns CDR1 MDHEN and CDR2 SYDVKM. The ends lost 6 bases at V and 9 bases at J; junction bases unmatched: 10. The CDR3 DNA follows: TGTGCCAGCAGCCCCTCCCAGGGGGCAGGGCAGTACGTC. This gives the protein CASSPSQGAGQYV.

This clone was seen repeatedly, ten times or more. This sequence joins TRBV5-1 and TRBJ2-5; D uncertain. The CDR3 consists of 14 residues. Trimming removed 0 bases from V and 0 bases from J, with 6 bases in between. Germline V gene sequence: CDR1 SGHRS, CDR2 YFSETQ. CDR3 region: CASSLDSDQETQYF. The CDR3 DNA is TGCGCCAGCAGCTTGGATTCGGACCAAGAGACCCAGTACTTC.

This clone was recorded a few times. This chain links TRBV12-3 or TRBV12-4 with TRBJ1-3, with D unresolved. This CDR3 spans 11 amino acids. With 3 bases removed from V and 8 bases from J, the gap between germline ends came to 5 bases. The CDR3 region has the DNA TGTGCCAGCAGTTTGGTAGACACCATATATTTT. Its translation: CASSLVDTIYF.

V gene TRBV7-2 combines with J gene TRBJ2-1, with 7 positions matching TRBD2. The CDR3 length is 15 residues. Germline V gives CDR1 SGHTA, CDR2 FQGNSA. J lost 2 bases, V lost 5 bases, and 6 bases had no gene match. In DNA, the CDR3 is TGTGCCAGCAGCAGCGGGACGTCTCCCTACAATGAGCAGTTCTTC. Residues: CASSSGTSPYNEQFF. Drawing the rest from reference TRBV7-2 and TRBJ2-1, the complete variable domain is GAGVSQSPSNKVTEKGKDVELRCDPISGHTALYWYRQSLGQGLEFLIYFQGNSAPDKSGLPSDRFSAERTGGSVSTLTIQRTQQEDSAVYLCASSSGTSPYNEQFFGPGTRLTVL.

This sequence joins TRBV18 and TRBJ1-3; 7 bases line up with TRBD1. This CDR3 contains 15 residues. V shed 4 bases, J shed 0 bases, and the junction held 3 bases outside the gene matches. CDR1 KGHSH and CDR2 LQKENI come from the germline V gene. In DNA form, the CDR3 reads TGTGCCAGCTCACAACAGGGGAGCTCTGGAAACACCATATATTTT. It specifies CASSQQGSSGNTIYF.

This clone appeared once. V usage is TRBV15 and J usage is TRBJ1-2; D might be TRBD1 (5 bases). The CDR3 runs to 17 residues. In germline, CDR1 is LNHNV, CDR2 YYDKDF (reference sequence). V was pared by 5 bases and J by 1 base, with 20 bases between. The CDR3 nucleotides are TGTGCCACCAGCCGACAAAGTCGACAGAACGTTAACTATGGCTACACCTTC. Protein product: CATSRQSRQNVNYGYTF.

The chain recombines TRBV6-5 with TRBJ2-3, with a weak D call TRBD2 (6 bases). Germline CDR1 MNHEY, CDR2 SVGAGI. This CDR3 spans 14 amino acids. The V and J ends lost 5 bases and 2 bases respectively, with 11 bases between them. The CDR3 sequence: CASSTGLFTDTQYF. DNA for the CDR3: TGTGCCAGCAGTACGGGACTCTTCACAGATACGCAGTATTTT.

The chain employs TRBV5-4 and TRBJ1-1; no definite D call. Looked up from germline, CDR1 is SGHNT and CDR2 is YYREEE (reference sequence). The V end was cut by 2 bases, the J end by 4 bases, with 12 bases between. The CDR3 sequence is 14 residues long. The CDR3 protein is CASSFAIYSTEAFF. The CDR3 DNA sequence: TGTGCCAGCAGCTTCGCGATATATTCCACTGAAGCTTTCTTT. Together with reference TRBV5-4 and TRBJ1-1, the CDR3 gives the full variable domain: ETGVTQSPTHLIKTRGQQVTLRCSSQSGHNTVSWYQQALGQGPQFIFQYYREEENGRGNFPPRFSGLQFPNYSSELNVNALELDDSALYLCASSFAIYSTEAFFGQGTRLTVV.

The chain recombines TRBV19 with TRBJ1-4; 9 bases map to TRBD1. Germline V CDR1 and CDR2: LNHDA, SQIVND (reference sequence). The CDR3 is made up of 18 amino acids. The J segment lost 0 bases and the V segment lost 4 bases, leaving 9 bases of the junction unmatched. Here the CDR3 reads CASSKGTGYSATNEKLFF. CDR3 sequence (DNA): TGTGCCAGTAGTAAGGGGACAGGGTACAGTGCAACTAATGAAAAACTGTTTTTT.

V usage is TRBV28 and J usage is TRBJ2-1; 7 bases map to TRBD1. Germline CDR1 is MDHEN and CDR2 is SYDVKM. J lost 8 bases, V lost 6 bases, and 13 bases had no gene match. This CDR3 is built from 15 residues. The DNA of the CDR3 is TGTGCCAGCAGCCGAACAGGGGCTAAGGTATATGAGCAGTTCTTC. Its protein product is CASSRTGAKVYEQFF.

The table lists this clone with a few counts. A junction boundary mismatches the germline segment, possibly from a read error. J is TRBJ1-6 and V is TRBV5-6; D not resolved. There are 15 residues in the CDR3. The germline V gene encodes CDR1 SGHDT and CDR2 YYEEEE. For the CDR3, the DNA is TGTGCCACCAGCTTTTACCAGGCCTATAATTCACCCCTCCACTTT. Its translation is CATSFYQAYNSPLHF.

The genes are TRBV5-1 and TRBJ2-5, with D possibly being TRBD1 (6 bases). Germline V gene data show CDR1 as SGHRS and CDR2 as YFSETQ. The CDR3 loop spans 15 amino acids. V was cut by 4 bases and J by 0 bases, with 13 bases left in between. The CDR3 nucleotides read TGCGCCAGCAGCACTTCTACAGGGTACCAAGAGACCCAGTACTTC. It yields the protein CASSTSTGYQETQYF.

The chain has TRBV6-2 or TRBV6-3 and TRBJ2-7; the match to TRBD2 covers 8 bases. Germline CDR1 and CDR2: MNHEY and SVGEGT. The V segment lost 5 bases and the J segment 1 base; nucleotides outside the gene matches: 4. CDR3 length: 14 residues. The CDR3 DNA reads TGTGCCAGCAGTACGGGACTAGAGTCCTACGAGCAGTACGTC. It specifies CASSTGLESYEQYV.

J is TRBJ2-1 and V is TRBV27; 7 nucleotides align to TRBD2. Germline V lookup: CDR1 MNHEY, CDR2 SMNVEV (reference sequence). This CDR3 has 16 residues. With V trimmed by 5 bases and J by 5 bases, 12 bases remained unmatched. CDR3 coding DNA: TGTGCCAGCAGTCCGGTCCTCACTAGCGTGGACAATGAGCAGTTCTTC. Its protein product is CASSPVLTSVDNEQFF.

This clone was recorded a few times. The chain joins TRBV2 to TRBJ1-6; TRBD1 is a possible D gene (5 bases). The V and J ends lost 7 bases and 8 bases respectively, with 12 bases between them. Germline lookup yields CDR1 SNHLY and CDR2 FYNNEI. The CDR3 extends over 13 amino acids. The CDR3 is CASTSGRDSPLHF. In nucleotides, the CDR3 is TGTGCCAGCACTTCAGGGAGGGATTCACCCCTCCACTTT. The entire variable domain, with the rest obtained from reference TRBV2 and TRBJ1-6, is as follows: EPEVTQTPSHQVTQMGQEVILRCVPISNHLYFYWYRQILGQKVEFLVSFYNNEISEKSEIFDDQFSVERPDGSNFTLKIRSTKLEDSAMYFCASTSGRDSPLHFGNGTRLTVT.

This rearrangement joins TRBV20-1 to TRBJ1-2, with D unclear. CDR3 length: 12 amino acids. V lost 3 bases and J lost 0, with 5 bases in between. In germline, CDR1 is DFQATT, CDR2 SNEGSKA (reference sequence). CDR3 bases: TGCAGTGCTAGTCCTTCTAACTATGGCTACACCTTC. Protein product: CSASPSNYGYTF.

The genes are TRBV12-5 and TRBJ1-5; D gene uncertain. CDR1 and CDR2 from the germline V gene are LGHNT and FRNRAP. The CDR3 sequence is 12 residues long. Between the trimmed V and J ends, which lost 6 bases and 6 bases, there was a span of 9 bases. The CDR3 sequence: CASGEASQPQHF. DNA for the CDR3: TGTGCTAGTGGAGAGGCGAGTCAGCCCCAGCATTTT.

V gene TRBV2 combines with J gene TRBJ2-3; 8 bases match TRBD1. V gave up 6 bases and J gave up 0 bases; unmatched junction bases: 8. The CDR3 sequence is 16 residues long. The germline V gene has CDR1 SNHLY and CDR2 FYNNEI. CDR3 region: CASSPGQATSTDTQYF. CDR3 DNA sequence: TGTGCCAGCAGCCCGGGACAGGCCACTAGCACAGATACGCAGTATTTT.